Listed below are T cell receptor beta chains from one sample, sequenced in a study of blood T cell repertoires in COVID-19. Sequenced by immunoSEQ multiplex PCR; TCRdb stores in-frame clones only, minus some. This table has around 30,000 clones, approximately 85% appearing once. What was sequenced was peripheral blood. All receptors derive from a human donor in a cohort sampled during active COVID-19. The CDR3 runs from the conserved cysteine through the conserved F or W. A D gene is named only where the DNA matches it firmly. A row's size may be missing; if present it is once, few, many or a size class.

clone size,V gene,D gene,J gene,CDR3 DNA,CDR3 protein
.,TRBV7-3,TRBD2,TRBJ2-1,TGTGCCAGCAGCTTAAATGCGGGGGCCTACAATGAGCAGTTCTTC,CASSLNAGAYNEQFF
.,TRBV6-5,TRBD1,TRBJ1-1,TGTGCCAGCAATGCGGGACAGCCGGCGAACACTGAAGCTTTCTTT,CASNAGQPANTEAFF
once,TRBV28,.,TRBJ1-5,TGTGCCAGCAGTTACGTCTGGAGGAAGCATCAGCCCCAGCATTTT,CASSYVWRKHQPQHF
.,TRBV4-1,TRBD1,TRBJ1-1,TGCGCCAGCAGCCAAGGACAGGGCATCACTGAAGCTTTCTTT,CASSQGQGITEAFF
.,TRBV19,TRBD1,TRBJ1-2,TGTGCCAGTAGTACAGGGGGCTCGGACTATGGCTACACCTTC,CASSTGGSDYGYTF
.,TRBV5-1,.,TRBJ2-6,TGCGCCAGCAGTTTGCCAACAACTGGGGCCAACGTCCTGACTTTC,CASSLPTTGANVLTF
.,TRBV6-5,.,TRBJ1-5,TGTGCCAGCAGTTTTGGCCAGGGCAATCAGCCCCAGCATTTT,CASSFGQGNQPQHF
few,TRBV6-5,.,TRBJ1-2,TGTGCCAGCAGTTACGGGGAGGACTATGGCTACACCTTC,CASSYGEDYGYTF
.,TRBV3-1/TRBV3-2,.,TRBJ2-4,TGTGCCAGCAGCCAAGAGTACCAGGGTTTAGCCAAAAACATTCAGTACTTC,CASSQEYQGLAKNIQYF
.,TRBV6-6,TRBD2,TRBJ2-7,TGTGCCAGCAGCCGCGGGGGGGCCGACGAGCAGTACTTC,CASSRGGADEQYF
.,TRBV2,TRBD1,TRBJ1-4,TGTGCCAGCAGTAAGGACAGGGTTGGGACTAATGAAAAACTGTTTTTT,CASSKDRVGTNEKLFF
.,TRBV6-6,.,TRBJ1-1,TGTGCCAGCTTTCGGGTGGGAGAAAACACTGAAGCTTTCTTT,CASFRVGENTEAFF
.,TRBV28,TRBD1,TRBJ2-5,TGTGCCAGCAGCCCAAATGAGGACAGGACGAGGGAGACCCAGTACTTC,CASSPNEDRTRETQYF
.,TRBV6-5,TRBD1,TRBJ1-5,TGTGCCAGCAGTTACTCCGGGACAGGGAAGCCTCATTTT,CASSYSGTGKPHF
.,TRBV19,TRBD1,TRBJ1-2,TGTGCCAGTGGTACAGGGGTTCAGGACTATGGCTACACCTTC,CASGTGVQDYGYTF
.,TRBV18,TRBD1,TRBJ2-4,TGTGCCAGCTCACCACCTATTGACAGGGGGTTGGGCATTCAGTACTTC,CASSPPIDRGLGIQYF
.,TRBV5-4,.,TRBJ2-4,TGTGCCAGCAGCTTGGCCGTAGCCAAAAACATTCAGTACTTC,CASSLAVAKNIQYF
.,TRBV7-3,.,TRBJ1-3,TGTGCCAGCAGCTTAACGAGGCAGCCTGGAAACACCATATATTTT,CASSLTRQPGNTIYF
.,TRBV7-9,.,TRBJ2-1,TGTGCCAGCAGCTCGGCGAGCAGCCTAGAATTAGGCAATGAGCAGTTCTTC,CASSSASSLELGNEQFF
.,TRBV29-1,.,TRBJ2-5,TGCAGCTTCTCCGGGGGGCCAGAGACCCAGTACTTC,CSFSGGPETQYF